This entry describes one T cell receptor beta chain. Antigen: not known. The data derive from a study of Ad26.COV2.S vaccination and SARS-CoV-2 variants. General study results and limits: People who got the vaccine or the placebo had similar non-spike TCR breadth.

CDR3 length: 18 amino acids. Germline V lookup: CDR1 SGDLS, CDR2 YYNGEE. Trimming at V came to 3 bases and at J to 2 bases, leaving 14 bases not matched to a gene. Documented treatment: around 19 received Ad26.COV2.S at low or high dose, single or two shots; about 5 received placebo; per-sample allocation not given. Specimen acquisition occurred on day 63 following the initial vaccine or placebo injection. The data were produced by immunoSEQ multiplex PCR, yet TCRdb's version contains in-frame clones alone and is incomplete. Of approximately 480,000 clones in the sample, 70% to 90% were seen once. The chain uses TRBV9 and TRBJ2-7; TRBD2 agrees at 10 bases. Sample: peripheral blood, taken in a trial of Ad26.COV2.S vaccine versus placebo. This TCR derives from a person between 18 and 60 years old who received the Ad26.COV2.S COVID-19 vaccine or a placebo. The CDR3 sequence: CASSAGGGLSGRAYEQYF. CDR3 in DNA: TGTGCCAGCAGCGCTGGGGGGGGATTAAGCGGGAGGGCCTACGAGCAGTACTTC.